Shown below are 16 T cell receptor beta chains from a single sample sequenced in a study of regulatory T cells in long-lasting Graves disease. Arm-PCR of CDR3 regions with iRepertoire HTBI primers generated TCR beta libraries. TCRdb called the multiplex PCR reads again in MiXCR, with one record for every CDR3 protein. The table includes about 460,000 distinct CDR3 sequences, around a fifth detected once. Time point described: persistent/refractory GD, antithyroid drugs over 5 years with positive TRAb. Generation of the TCR library employed RNA extracted from PBMCs. This specimen was peripheral blood mononuclear cells (PBMCs), taken when the disease was refractory, from a patient treated with antithyroid drugs. Receptor source: a female donor with Graves disease.

This clonotype was recorded at least ten times. The chain uses TRBV28 and TRBJ1-5; D is perhaps TRBD1 (5 bases). Germline V gene sequence: CDR1 MDHEN, CDR2 SYDVKM. This CDR3 has 14 amino acids. With 1 base removed from V and 2 bases from J, the gap between germline ends came to 6 bases. The CDR3 sequence: CASSLSRGNQPQHF. In DNA form, the CDR3 reads TGTGCCAGCAGTTTATCCAGGGGCAATCAGCCCCAGCATTTT.

For this clonotype: A read error may explain this, as a much larger clone is one base away. Written as DNA, the CDR3 is TGTGCCAGCAGTGGCTTTGGAGTCGTCCCCCACGAGCGGTACTTC. Protein: CASSGFGVVPHERYF. The rearrangement uses TRBV6-2 or TRBV6-3 and TRBJ2-7, with unresolved D. This CDR3 has 15 amino acids. Germline lookup yields CDR1 MNHEY and CDR2 SVGEGT.

Note on this clonotype: A read error is possible here, since a much larger clone lies one base away. This chain links TRBV29-1 with TRBJ1-5, with 10 positions matching TRBD1. The CDR3 loop spans 13 amino acids. CDR1 is SQVTM and CDR2 is ANQGSEA in the germline V gene. The CDR3 coding sequence is TGCGGCGTTAGGACAGGGGGGGATCAGCCCCAGCATTTT. Translation gives CGVRTGGDQPQHF.

The rearrangement links TRBV6-5 to TRBJ2-7; 13 nucleotides align to TRBD2. CDR1 is MNHEY and CDR2 is SVGAGI in the germline V gene. Trimming at V came to 2 bases and at J to 5 bases, leaving 9 bases not matched to a gene. The length of the CDR3 is 17 residues. The chain's CDR3 is CASSYRRTSGGIHEQYF. Written as DNA, the CDR3 is TGTGCCAGCAGTTACCGACGGACTAGCGGGGGAATACACGAGCAGTACTTC.

This clonotype was seen many times. The chain joins TRBV28 to TRBJ1-4, with D uncertain. The CDR3 extends over 12 amino acids. Germline V gene lookup returns CDR1 MDHEN and CDR2 SYDVKM. Trimming left V 5 bases short and J 11 bases short, with 12 bases between. Written as DNA, the CDR3 is TGTGCCAGCAGTACACCGGACTGGAAACTGTTTTTT. Translation: CASSTPDWKLFF.

This clonotype has a handful of counts. This sequence joins TRBV7-2 and TRBJ1-3; D is undetermined. Germline CDR1 is SGHTA and CDR2 is FQGNSA. Between the trimmed V and J ends, which lost 3 bases and 2 bases, there was a span of 8 bases. The CDR3 is made up of 14 amino acids. The CDR3 loop is CASSLVNTGNTIYF. The CDR3 nucleotides read TGTGCCAGCAGCTTGGTGAACACTGGAAACACCATATATTTT.

Ten or more counts support this clonotype. V is TRBV9 and J is TRBJ2-7; tentative D call: TRBD2 (6 bases). This CDR3 spans 15 amino acids. Germline V gives CDR1 SGDLS, CDR2 YYNGEE. Trimming shortened V by 0 bases and J by 2 bases, and 12 bases separated the two germline ends. CDR3: CASSVGDGRTYEQYF. The CDR3 region has the DNA TGTGCCAGCAGCGTAGGGGACGGGAGAACCTACGAGCAGTACTTC.

The V gene is TRBV9, the J gene TRBJ1-6; D is ambiguous. The germline V gene encodes CDR1 SGDLS and CDR2 YYNGEE. The CDR3 runs to 15 residues. V was trimmed by 3 bases and J by 8 bases, leaving 15 bases between them. CDR3 sequence (DNA): TGTGCCAGCAGCGCCAGCCCGGGAGGGTATTCACCCCTCCACTTT. Its protein product is CASSASPGGYSPLHF.

Ten or more counts support this clonotype. This chain uses TRBV15 with TRBJ1-1; perhaps TRBD1 as D (5 bases). With 1 base removed from V and 1 base from J, the gap between germline ends came to 13 bases. The CDR3 runs to 16 residues. CDR1 LNHNV and CDR2 YYDKDF come from the germline V gene (reference sequence). In nucleotides, the CDR3 is TGTGCCACCAGCAGAGCTTGGGGCGACCAGAACACTGAAGCTTTCTTT. Translating it yields CATSRAWGDQNTEAFF.

There are many counts of this clonotype. The chain has TRBV6-2 or TRBV6-3 and TRBJ2-2; D is unclear. The V gene lost 0 bases and the J gene lost 6 bases, with 5 bases spanning the gap. The germline V gene has CDR1 MNHEY and CDR2 SVGEGT. CDR3 size: 13 residues. CDR3 nucleotide sequence: TGTGCCAGCAGTTACTCGGTTCCCGGGGAGCTGTTTTTT. It translates to CASSYSVPGELFF.

J is TRBJ1-6 and V is TRBV14; no clear D. V shed 0 bases and J shed 10 bases, with 13 bases lying between them. Germline CDR1 is SGHDN and CDR2 is FVKESK. This CDR3 is built from 15 residues. CDR3 coding DNA: TGTGCCAGCAGCCAAGATATCTGGTTTGGATCACCCCTCCACTTT. Encoded protein: CASSQDIWFGSPLHF.

The sample holds one count of this clonotype. The chain employs TRBV20-1 and TRBJ1-1; 8 nucleotides align to TRBD1. The CDR3 spans 11 residues. Germline V gives CDR1 DFQATT, CDR2 SNEGSKA (reference sequence). The junction had 3 bases not matched to a gene; V was cut back by 6 bases and J by 6 bases. The CDR3 region is CSARQGPEAFF. The CDR3 bases are TGCAGTGCGCGACAGGGGCCTGAAGCTTTCTTT.

This clonotype was counted at least ten times. This chain joins TRBV20-1 and TRBJ2-7; 11 bases are a match to TRBD2. Trimming at V came to 3 bases and at J to 2 bases, leaving 6 bases not matched to a gene. This CDR3 spans 15 amino acids. Looked up from germline, CDR1 is DFQATT and CDR2 is SNEGSKA (reference sequence). The CDR3 protein is CSASELAGGPYEQYF. CDR3 nucleotides: TGCAGTGCTAGTGAGTTAGCGGGAGGGCCCTACGAGCAGTACTTC.

This clonotype was counted at least ten times. The chain recombines TRBV10-3 with TRBJ2-7, with 7 bases matching TRBD2. Unmatched junction bases numbered 8, after V lost 2 bases and J lost 4 bases. Germline V lookup: CDR1 ENHRY, CDR2 SYGVKD. The CDR3 runs to 15 residues. In DNA form, the CDR3 reads TGTGCCATCAGTGAGCCGTTTAGCGGGTCATACGAGCAGTACTTC. Its protein product is CAISEPFSGSYEQYF.

This clonotype showed up just once. The chain links TRBV2 to TRBJ2-1; D is undetermined. This CDR3 region has 14 residues. The V gene lost 7 bases and the J gene lost 5 bases, with 15 bases spanning the gap. The germline gives CDR1 SNHLY, CDR2 FYNNEI. This CDR3 is CASTEASTDNEQFF. CDR3 nucleotide sequence: TGTGCCAGCACCGAGGCCTCAACTGACAATGAGCAGTTCTTC.

This clonotype was observed a few times. The V gene is TRBV7-8, the J gene TRBJ1-1; D remains ambiguous. Germline V gene data show CDR1 as SGHVS and CDR2 as FQNEAQ. This CDR3 has 14 amino acids. V lost 5 bases, J lost 1 base, and 11 bases lay in between. The CDR3 reads CASSLNQPNTEAFF. Here the CDR3 DNA reads TGTGCCAGCAGCCTCAATCAGCCGAACACTGAAGCTTTCTTT.